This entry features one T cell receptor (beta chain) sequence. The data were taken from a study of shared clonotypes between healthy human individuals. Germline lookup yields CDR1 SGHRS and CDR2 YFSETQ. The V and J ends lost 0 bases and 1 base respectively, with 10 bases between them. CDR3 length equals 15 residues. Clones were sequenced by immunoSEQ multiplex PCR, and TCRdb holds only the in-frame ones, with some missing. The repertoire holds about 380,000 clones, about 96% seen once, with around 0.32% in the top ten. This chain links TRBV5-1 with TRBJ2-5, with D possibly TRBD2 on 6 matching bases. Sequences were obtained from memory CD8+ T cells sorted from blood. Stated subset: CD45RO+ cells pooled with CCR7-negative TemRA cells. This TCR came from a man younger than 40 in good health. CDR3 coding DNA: TGCGCCAGCAGCTTGGTACGGGGGATCCAAGAGACCCAGTACTTC. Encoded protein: CASSLVRGIQETQYF.